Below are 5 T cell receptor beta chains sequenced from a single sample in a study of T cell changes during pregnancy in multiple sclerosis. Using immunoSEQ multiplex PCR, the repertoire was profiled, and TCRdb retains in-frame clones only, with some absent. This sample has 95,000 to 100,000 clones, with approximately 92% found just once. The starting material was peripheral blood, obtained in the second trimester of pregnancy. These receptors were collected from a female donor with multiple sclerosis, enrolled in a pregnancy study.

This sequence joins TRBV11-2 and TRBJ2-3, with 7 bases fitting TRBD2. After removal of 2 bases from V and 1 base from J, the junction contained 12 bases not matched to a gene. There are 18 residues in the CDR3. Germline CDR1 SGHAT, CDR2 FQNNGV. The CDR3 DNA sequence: TGTGCCAGCAGCTTAAAGTCATTGGGCGGGAGCGGCACAGATACGCAGTATTTT. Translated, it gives CASSLKSLGGSGTDTQYF.

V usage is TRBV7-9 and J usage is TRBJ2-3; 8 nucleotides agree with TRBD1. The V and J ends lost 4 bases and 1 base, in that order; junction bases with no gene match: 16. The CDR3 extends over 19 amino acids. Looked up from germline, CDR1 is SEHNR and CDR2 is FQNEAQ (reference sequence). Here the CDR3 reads CASSSPPGGLTGGTDTQYF. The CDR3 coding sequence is TGTGCCAGCAGCTCCCCCCCCGGCGGTTTGACAGGGGGCACAGATACGCAGTATTTT.

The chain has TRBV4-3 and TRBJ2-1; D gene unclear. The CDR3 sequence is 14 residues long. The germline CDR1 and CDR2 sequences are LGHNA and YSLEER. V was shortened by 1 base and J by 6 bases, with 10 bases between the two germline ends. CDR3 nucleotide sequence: TGCGCCAGCAGCCAAGTAGCTAGAGGCAATGAGCAGTTCTTC. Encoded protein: CASSQVARGNEQFF.

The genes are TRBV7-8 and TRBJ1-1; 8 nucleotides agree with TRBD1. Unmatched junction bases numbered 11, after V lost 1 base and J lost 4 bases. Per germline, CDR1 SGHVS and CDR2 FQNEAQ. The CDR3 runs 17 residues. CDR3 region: CASSLVIRGRVGTEAFF. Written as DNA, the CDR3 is TGTGCCAGCAGCTTAGTTATCAGGGGGCGGGTTGGCACTGAAGCTTTCTTT.

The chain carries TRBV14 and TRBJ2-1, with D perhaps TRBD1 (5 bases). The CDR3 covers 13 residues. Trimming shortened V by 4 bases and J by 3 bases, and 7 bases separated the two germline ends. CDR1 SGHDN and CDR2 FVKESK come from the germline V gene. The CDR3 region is CASSRDSYNEQFF. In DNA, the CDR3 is TGTGCCAGCAGCCGCGACAGCTACAATGAGCAGTTCTTC.